These 3 T cell receptor beta chains were all obtained from the same sample, sequenced in a study of T-cell reconstitution after alpha-beta-depleted transplantation in children (TCRdb year 2016). Libraries came from PCR. The listed sequencing device is Illumina HiSeq 2500. TCR libraries were prepared with molecular barcoding, using unique molecular identifiers to normalize TCRbeta repertoire quantification. The public reads were run again by TCRdb, first through fastp at Q25 and then through MiXCR, and only productive beta chains were kept. Entries that share a CDR3 protein sequence are merged under the most common genes and DNA. The sample table lists approximately 290,000 distinct CDR3 sequences, approximately 10% of them with a count of one. The ten largest clones represent about 20% of the sample. The treatment or condition label, as the study defines it: allogeneic hematopoietic cell transplantation with graft depleted of TCRalphabeta T cells and CD19 B cells.

The sequenced sample was peripheral blood, obtained 180 days after TCRalphabeta/CD19-depleted stem cell transplant. The receptors derive from a male patient between 2 and 10 years old who had a stem cell transplant for chronic granulomatous disease, so the T cells may come from the graft donor.

As for this clonotype: Given a much more abundant clone one base away, this may be a read error. This sequence joins TRBV5-5 and TRBJ2-7; tentatively, D is TRBD2 (5 bases). V was pared by 2 bases and J by 6 bases, with 21 bases between. The CDR3 totals 16 residues. CDR1 and CDR2 from the germline V gene are SGHKS and YYEKEE (reference sequence). The CDR3 coding sequence is TGTGCCAGCAGCTTCATATCGACCACTAGTATGAGCGAGCAGTACTTC. Residues: CASSFISTTSMSEQYF.

This clonotype was seen many times. The V call is TRBV7-7, the J call TRBJ2-5; D is possibly TRBD1 (5 bases). In germline, CDR1 is SSHAT, CDR2 FNYEAQ (reference sequence). The V end was cut by 3 bases, the J end by 5 bases, with 13 bases between. This CDR3 comprises 14 residues. CDR3 region: CASSFKGSGETQYF. The CDR3 DNA is TGTGCCAGCAGCTTTAAGGGGTCGGGCGAGACCCAGTACTTC.

This clonotype was detected ten times or more. The chain recombines TRBV12-5 with TRBJ2-7, with D maybe TRBD1 (6 bases). CDR3 size: 13 residues. In germline, CDR1 is LGHNT, CDR2 FRNRAP. V shed 7 bases and J shed 3 bases, with 13 bases lying between them. CDR3 sequence: CASAPDSIYEQYF. The CDR3 coding sequence is TGTGCTAGTGCCCCGGACAGCATCTACGAGCAGTACTTC.